The TCR beta chain under discussion was sequenced for a study of blood T cell repertoires in COVID-19. Study-wide background: Both acute and convalescent COVID-19 samples were obtained from the United States, Italy and Spain. From T cells, B-cell-depleted T cells, or PBMCs came the material, which was cDNA or gDNA.

Original methodology: Amplification from reference gene primers served as the basis for estimated nucleated cell counts. The repertoire was sequenced with immunoSEQ multiplex PCR; TCRdb's copy has only in-frame clones and lacks some. From that table come the V and J calls and clone size; the DNA was used to work out D and trimming. The table lists roughly 250,000 clones, approximately 82% of them singletons. The length of the CDR3 is 14 residues. CDR1 SGHTA and CDR2 FQGNSA come from the germline V gene. The V gene end was trimmed by 4 bases and the J gene end by 4 bases; junction bases not matched to a gene: 4.

This sequence was found in an elderly woman with acute or convalescent COVID-19. J is TRBJ2-7 and V is TRBV7-2, with TRBD2 matching over 10 bases. The sample comprised peripheral blood. CDR3: CASSSRTSGYEQYF. Written as DNA, the CDR3 is TGTGCCAGCAGCTCCAGGACTAGCGGTTACGAGCAGTACTTC.